Sequencing of this TCR beta chain was carried out in a study of shared clonotypes between healthy human individuals. Study-wide results and caveats: Sampling involved blood alone; tissue repertoires likely differ.

As concerns this clone: What it binds is not known.

TCRdb keeps only in-frame clones here, not all; method: immunoSEQ multiplex PCR. This sample yields approximately 2,200,000 clones, of which 93% are seen a single time; 1.5% to 2% belongs to the top ten. The germline V gene has CDR1 MNHEY and CDR2 SMNVEV (reference sequence). Trimming left V 6 bases short and J 1 base short, with 18 bases between. The CDR3 contains 16 residues. CD45RO-negative CD8 cells positively selected for CCR7 made up the naive population, which excluded terminally differentiated effector memory CD45RA+ cells. This clonotype originated in a man aged 18 to 35 in good health. Some clones in this sample may be carry-over from other donors' samples. The V and J genes are TRBV27 and TRBJ1-1; TRBD1 might be the D (6 bases). Sequencing was carried out using naive CD8+ T cells from PBMCs. The chain's CDR3 is CASSFSGGGWNTEAFF. The CDR3 DNA is TGTGCCAGCAGCTTCAGCGGGGGCGGTTGGAACACTGAAGCTTTCTTT.